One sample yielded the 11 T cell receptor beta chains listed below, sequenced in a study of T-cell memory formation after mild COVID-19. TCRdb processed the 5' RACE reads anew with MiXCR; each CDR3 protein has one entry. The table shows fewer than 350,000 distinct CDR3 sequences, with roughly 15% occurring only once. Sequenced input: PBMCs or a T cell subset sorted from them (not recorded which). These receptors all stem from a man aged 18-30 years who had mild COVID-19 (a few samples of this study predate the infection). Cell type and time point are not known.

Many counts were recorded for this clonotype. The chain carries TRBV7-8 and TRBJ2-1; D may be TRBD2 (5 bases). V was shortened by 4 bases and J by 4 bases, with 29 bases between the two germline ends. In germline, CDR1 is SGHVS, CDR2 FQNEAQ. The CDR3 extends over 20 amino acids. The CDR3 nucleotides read TGTGCCAGCAGCTCCGTCCCCATTATACCCCGACTACCTCGATACAATGAGCAGTTCTTC. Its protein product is CASSSVPIIPRLPRYNEQFF.

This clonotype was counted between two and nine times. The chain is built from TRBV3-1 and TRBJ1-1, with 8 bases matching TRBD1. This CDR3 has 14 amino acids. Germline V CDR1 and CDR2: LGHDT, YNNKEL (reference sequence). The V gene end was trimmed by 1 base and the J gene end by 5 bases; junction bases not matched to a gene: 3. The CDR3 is CASSQAGGRTEAFF. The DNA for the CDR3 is TGTGCCAGCAGCCAAGCAGGGGGCAGGACTGAAGCTTTCTTT.

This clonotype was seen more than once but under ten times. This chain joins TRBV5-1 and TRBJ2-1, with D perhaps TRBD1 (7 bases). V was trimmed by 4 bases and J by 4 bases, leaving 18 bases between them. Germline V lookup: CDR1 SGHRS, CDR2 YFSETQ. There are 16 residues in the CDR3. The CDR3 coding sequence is TGCGCCAGCAGCCCAGGGGGGTACGGACAATACAATGAGCAGTTCTTC. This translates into CASSPGGYGQYNEQFF. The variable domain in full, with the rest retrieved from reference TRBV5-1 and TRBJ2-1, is KAGVTQTPRYLIKTRGQQVTLSCSPISGHRSVSWYQQTPGQGLQFLFEYFSETQRNKGNFPGRFSGRQFSNSRSEMNVSTLELGDSALYLCASSPGGYGQYNEQFFGPGTRLTVL.

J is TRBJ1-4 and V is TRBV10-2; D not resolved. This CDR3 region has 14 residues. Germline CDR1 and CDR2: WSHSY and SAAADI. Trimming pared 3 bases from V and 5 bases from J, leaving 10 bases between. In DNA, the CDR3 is TGCGCCAGCAGTGATTTGGCAGAGAATGAAAAACTGTTTTTT. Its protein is CASSDLAENEKLFF.

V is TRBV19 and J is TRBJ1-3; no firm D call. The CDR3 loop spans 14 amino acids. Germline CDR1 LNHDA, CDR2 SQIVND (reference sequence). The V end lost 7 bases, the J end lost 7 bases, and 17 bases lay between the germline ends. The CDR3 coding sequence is TGTGCCAGTACAACCGGGGTTTTTCGGAACACCATATATTTT. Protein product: CASTTGVFRNTIYF.

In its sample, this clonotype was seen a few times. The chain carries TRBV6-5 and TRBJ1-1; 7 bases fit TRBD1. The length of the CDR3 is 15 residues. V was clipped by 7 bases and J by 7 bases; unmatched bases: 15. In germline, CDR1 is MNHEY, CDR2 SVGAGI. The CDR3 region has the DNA TGTGCCAGCACCCTTGGAAGGACAGGACCTAATGAAGCTTTCTTT. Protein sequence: CASTLGRTGPNEAFF.

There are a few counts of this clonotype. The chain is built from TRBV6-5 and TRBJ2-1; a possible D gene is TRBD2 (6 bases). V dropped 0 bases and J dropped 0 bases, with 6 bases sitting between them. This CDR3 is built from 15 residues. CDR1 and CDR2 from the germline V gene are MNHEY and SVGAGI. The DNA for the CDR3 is TGTGCCAGCAGTTACTCGCGGGGCTCCTACAATGAGCAGTTCTTC. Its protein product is CASSYSRGSYNEQFF.

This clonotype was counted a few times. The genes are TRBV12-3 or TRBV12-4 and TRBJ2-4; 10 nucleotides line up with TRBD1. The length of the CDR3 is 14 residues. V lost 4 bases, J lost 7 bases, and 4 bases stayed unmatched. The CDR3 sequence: CASSSRDRGNIQYF. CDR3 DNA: TGTGCCAGCAGTTCCCGGGACAGGGGTAACATTCAGTACTTC.

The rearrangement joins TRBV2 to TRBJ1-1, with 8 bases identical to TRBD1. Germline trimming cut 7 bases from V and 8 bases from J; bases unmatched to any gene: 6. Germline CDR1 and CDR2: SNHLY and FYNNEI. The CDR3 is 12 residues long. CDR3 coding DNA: TGTGCCAGCACCCAGGGGGCGACGGAAGCTTTCTTT. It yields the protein CASTQGATEAFF.

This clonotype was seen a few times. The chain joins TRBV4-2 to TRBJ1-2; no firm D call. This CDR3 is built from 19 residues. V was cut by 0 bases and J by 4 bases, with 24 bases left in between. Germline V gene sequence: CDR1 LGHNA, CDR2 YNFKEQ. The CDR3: CASSQDLQQALRGGYGYTF. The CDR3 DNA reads TGTGCCAGCAGCCAAGATCTTCAGCAGGCGTTACGGGGTGGCTATGGCTACACCTTC.

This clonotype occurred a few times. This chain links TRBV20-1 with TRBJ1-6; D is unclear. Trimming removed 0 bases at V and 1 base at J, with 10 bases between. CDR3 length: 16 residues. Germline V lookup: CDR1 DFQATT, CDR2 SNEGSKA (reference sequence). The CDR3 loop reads CSARDTRGSYNSPLHF. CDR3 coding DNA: TGCAGTGCTAGAGACACCCGGGGTTCCTATAATTCACCCCTCCACTTT.